Each of the 4 T cell receptor beta chains below was sequenced from the same sample in a study of T-cell memory formation after mild COVID-19 (dated by TCRdb to 2020 to 2022). Library preparation employed 5' RACE. The data were produced on an Illumina NovaSeq 6000. The public reads were reanalyzed by TCRdb: fastp trimming at Q25, MiXCR alignment, in-frame beta chains only. Rows merge per CDR3 protein into single entries with the most common DNA and genes. The sample has under 150,000 distinct CDR3 sequences on record, over 20% of them singletons. The top ten hold 40% to 50% of the sample. Specimen: PBMCs or a T cell subset sorted from them (not recorded which). These receptor sequences come from a man in his late teens or twenties who had mild COVID-19 (a few samples of this study predate the infection). The sample titles of this study are shuffled in the database, so cell type and time point are left out; the donor was told from shared clones.

This clonotype has only a few counts. The genes are TRBV9 and TRBJ2-1, with TRBD2 identical over 10 bases. V shed 0 bases, J shed 1 base, and the junction held 7 bases outside the gene matches. Per germline, CDR1 SGDLS and CDR2 YYNGEE. The CDR3 length is 18 residues. As DNA, the CDR3 is TGTGCCAGCAGCGTAGGAGGAGCGGGGGGGCCGTCCTACAATGAGCAGTTCTTC. Its translation: CASSVGGAGGPSYNEQFF.

The sample holds a few counts of this clonotype. The chain couples TRBV4-3 to TRBJ1-2; D not certain. This CDR3 contains 15 residues. Germline V gives CDR1 LGHNA, CDR2 YSLEER. V was cut by 4 bases and J by 2 bases, with 14 bases left in between. The chain's CDR3 is CASSPSPYWNYGYTF. In DNA, the CDR3 is TGCGCCAGCAGCCCATCACCGTATTGGAACTATGGCTACACCTTC.

V is TRBV20-1 and J is TRBJ2-1, with a tentative D call TRBD2 (6 bases). This CDR3 spans 14 amino acids. The germline V gene has CDR1 DFQATT and CDR2 SNEGSKA (reference sequence). The V gene lost 1 base and the J gene lost 8 bases, with 15 bases spanning the gap. CDR3 residues: CSARALGGFDEQFF. CDR3 nucleotide sequence: TGCAGTGCTAGAGCATTGGGGGGTTTCGATGAGCAGTTCTTC.

The table lists this clonotype with a few counts. V usage is TRBV27 and J usage is TRBJ2-1, with TRBD2 matching over 8 bases. V was clipped by 11 bases and J by 9 bases; unmatched bases: 12. The germline CDR1 and CDR2 sequences are MNHEY and SMNVEV (reference sequence). This CDR3 has 13 residues. The CDR3 loop reads CASGTSVWGEQFF. In nucleotides, the CDR3 is TGTGCCTCAGGGACTAGTGTTTGGGGTGAGCAGTTCTTC.